These 17 T cell receptor beta chains share one sample of origin, sequenced in a study of neoadjuvant anti-PD-1 for oral cavity cancer (dated by TCRdb to about 2021). Library generation was performed with the immunoSEQ multiplex PCR assay. TCRdb retrieved this table from immuneACCESS and kept in-frame rearrangements only. Not all clones are present; in checked studies, unresolved V genes account for under half, and no reason is known for the remainder. The sample data list about 14,000 clones, and roughly 70% of these were observed just once. The leading ten clones occupy around 2% of the sample. According to the study, the label for this sample's time point signals: before neoadjuvant nivolumab. The specimen was PBMCs, collected before nivolumab (anti-PD-1) treatment. Every receptor here comes from a person aged 35 to 85 with oral cavity squamous cell carcinoma.

This clone was seen only a few times. J is TRBJ2-5 and V is TRBV7-9; the D gene is possibly TRBD1 (5 bases). CDR3 length equals 14 residues. V lost 5 bases and J lost 5, with 15 bases in between. Germline assignment: CDR1 SEHNR and CDR2 FQNEAQ (reference sequence). This CDR3 reads CASSPGKGAETQYF. The DNA of the CDR3 is TGTGCCAGCAGCCCCGGCAAAGGGGCGGAGACCCAGTACTTC.

Worth noting for this clone: One end of the junction does not line up with germline, which may come from a read error. In DNA, the CDR3 is TGTGCCACCCGCAGAGCTTCGGGGGGTTCGTCTGGCTACACCTTC. Protein sequence: CATRRASGGSSGYTF. The V gene is TRBV15, the J gene TRBJ1-2; the D gene is possibly TRBD1 (5 bases). This CDR3 has 15 amino acids. Germline CDR1 is LNHNV and CDR2 is YYDKDF (reference sequence).

This clone appeared once. The J gene is TRBJ1-1, the V gene TRBV28; unclear D gene. V shed 5 bases and J shed 4 bases, with 26 bases lying between them. This CDR3 has 18 residues. CDR1 and CDR2 from the germline V gene are MDHEN and SYDVKM. In nucleotides, the CDR3 is TGTGCCAGCAGTCCGTATCGAAAATTGCACAAAGGGAGCACTGAAGCTTTCTTT. It is translated as CASSPYRKLHKGSTEAFF.

The V call is TRBV5-4, the J call TRBJ2-7; 7 nucleotides agree with TRBD1. CDR1 SGHNT and CDR2 YYREEE come from the germline V gene (reference sequence). The CDR3 loop spans 15 amino acids. The J segment lost 5 bases and the V segment lost 2 bases, leaving 10 bases of the junction unmatched. The CDR3 DNA reads TGTGCCAGCAGCTTAGGGGGCCCCGCCGGGGACGAGCAGTACTTC. Translated, it gives CASSLGGPAGDEQYF.

The gene calls are TRBV5-4 and TRBJ1-4; unclear D gene. CDR3 size: 14 residues. From germline, CDR1 is SGHNT and CDR2 YYREEE (reference sequence). V gave up 2 bases and J gave up 4 bases, with 9 bases separating them. The CDR3 nucleotides read TGTGCCAGCAGCTTCGGACTGAATAATGAAAAACTGTTTTTT. Residues: CASSFGLNNEKLFF.

The J gene is TRBJ1-5, the V gene TRBV19; TRBD1 aligns across 7 bases. From germline, CDR1 is LNHDA and CDR2 SQIVND (reference sequence). Germline trimming cut 6 bases from V and 5 bases from J; bases unmatched to any gene: 4. This CDR3 comprises 13 residues. This CDR3 is CASRQGKDQPQHF. Here the CDR3 DNA reads TGTGCCAGTAGACAGGGGAAGGATCAGCCCCAGCATTTT.

The gene calls are TRBV4-1 and TRBJ2-4; 10 positions agree with TRBD2. The CDR3 loop spans 18 amino acids. The trim removed 0 bases at V and 0 bases at J, leaving 5 bases unmatched. Germline CDR1 MGHRA, CDR2 YSYEKL. The CDR3 DNA is TGCGCCAGCAGCCAAGACAGGACTAGCGGCCTAGCCAAAAACATTCAGTACTTC. Translated, it gives CASSQDRTSGLAKNIQYF.

The V gene is TRBV11-3, the J gene TRBJ2-5; D gene uncertain. There are 15 residues in the CDR3. Trimming stripped 1 base from V and 2 bases from J, with 11 bases between. Per the germline V gene, CDR1 is SGHNT and CDR2 is YENEEA. The CDR3 coding sequence is TGTGCCAGCAGCTTAGGAGCTAAGGCACAAGAGACCCAGTACTTC. Amino acids: CASSLGAKAQETQYF.

This clone was seen a handful of times. The chain employs TRBV10-2 and TRBJ1-4; D remains ambiguous. The CDR3 is made up of 14 amino acids. V lost 7 bases and J lost 8, with 17 bases in between. Looked up from germline, CDR1 is WSHSY and CDR2 is SAAADI. CDR3 loop: CASKRRTYDEKLFF. In DNA form, the CDR3 reads TGCGCCAGCAAAAGACGGACTTACGACGAAAAACTGTTTTTT.

This sequence joins TRBV5-6 and TRBJ1-6; possibly TRBD1 for D (6 bases). The length of the CDR3 is 14 residues. Trimming cost V 3 bases and J 7 bases, with 11 bases left between them. CDR1 is SGHDT, CDR2 YYEEEE, per germline. The CDR3 here is CASSSRGWNSPLHF. The CDR3 DNA sequence: TGTGCCAGCAGCTCCAGGGGATGGAATTCACCCCTCCACTTT.

The rearrangement uses TRBV6-1 and TRBJ2-7; D possibly corresponds to TRBD2 (6 bases). The CDR3 loop spans 13 amino acids. The ends were cut back, 5 bases at V and 4 bases at J, with 12 bases in the middle. From germline, CDR1 is MNHNS and CDR2 SASEGT. CDR3 DNA sequence: TGTGCCAGCAGTATTGGGGGAGGTTACGAGCAGTACTTC. The encoded protein is CASSIGGGYEQYF.

The chain employs TRBV27 and TRBJ2-1; 8 positions match TRBD2. The CDR3 runs 14 residues. Germline-derived CDR1 and CDR2 are MNHEY and SMNVEV (reference sequence). With V trimmed by 7 bases and J by 0 bases, 2 bases remained unmatched. The CDR3 region has the DNA TGTGCCAGCATGAGCGGGAGCTCCTACAATGAGCAGTTCTTC. The encoded protein is CASMSGSSYNEQFF.

The CDR3 nucleotides are TGTGCCAGCAGTGAGACTAGCCAGAGCTCCTACAATGAGCAGTTCTTC. It is translated as CASSETSQSSYNEQFF. The V and J genes are TRBV6-1 and TRBJ2-1; 7 nucleotides match TRBD2. Per germline, CDR1 MNHNS and CDR2 SASEGT. The CDR3 runs to 16 residues. Germline trimming cut 3 bases from V and 0 bases from J; bases unmatched to any gene: 5.

This sequence joins TRBV6-5 and TRBJ1-4; no clear D. V was clipped by 0 bases and J by 5 bases, with 13 bases between them. CDR1 MNHEY and CDR2 SVGAGI come from the germline V gene. This CDR3 is built from 16 residues. DNA of the CDR3: TGTGCCAGCAGTTACTCGAATGAGGGAGGGAATGAAAAACTGTTTTTT. It is translated as CASSYSNEGGNEKLFF.

This clone was seen a few times. The genes are TRBV7-9 and TRBJ2-1, with D unclear. The V gene's germline CDR1 is SEHNR and CDR2 FQNEAQ (reference sequence). The CDR3 has 13 amino acids. V was cut by 5 bases and J by 0 bases, with 5 bases left in between. The CDR3 loop reads CASSPSSYNEQFF. CDR3 nucleotides: TGTGCCAGCAGCCCGAGCTCCTACAATGAGCAGTTCTTC.

In its sample, this clone was seen a few times. This chain links TRBV7-9 with TRBJ2-5; D uncertain. This CDR3 region has 15 residues. Germline CDR1 and CDR2: SEHNR and FQNEAQ (reference sequence). Trimming cost V 3 bases and J 2 bases, with 13 bases left between them. CDR3 sequence reads: CASSFLGRFQETQYF. The CDR3 DNA is TGTGCCAGCAGCTTCCTAGGGCGCTTTCAAGAGACCCAGTACTTC.

This clone was counted between two and nine times. The rearrangement joins TRBV2 to TRBJ2-7; a possible D gene is TRBD2 (6 bases). Germline V gene sequence: CDR1 SNHLY, CDR2 FYNNEI. Trimming shortened V by 10 bases and J by 4 bases, and 20 bases separated the two germline ends. CDR3 length: 14 residues. CDR3 region: CATTRRVGTYEQYF. In DNA form, the CDR3 reads TGTGCCACCACTCGCAGGGTAGGGACTTACGAGCAGTACTTC.